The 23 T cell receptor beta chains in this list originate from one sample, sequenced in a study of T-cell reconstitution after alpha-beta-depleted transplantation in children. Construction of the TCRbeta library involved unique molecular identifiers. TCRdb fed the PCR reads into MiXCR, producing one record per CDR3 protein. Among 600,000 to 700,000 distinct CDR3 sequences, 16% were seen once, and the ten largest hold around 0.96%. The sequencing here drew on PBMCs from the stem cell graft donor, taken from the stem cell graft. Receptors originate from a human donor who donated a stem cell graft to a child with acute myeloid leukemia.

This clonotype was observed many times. The CDR3 is CSASSGSGELFF. For the CDR3, the DNA is TGCAGTGCTAGTTCAGGTTCCGGGGAGCTGTTTTTT. The chain combines TRBV20-1 with TRBJ2-2; D is uncertain. Germline V gene data show CDR1 as DFQATT and CDR2 as SNEGSKA (reference sequence). Trimming took off 3 bases at V and 6 bases at J, with 8 bases between the two ends. The CDR3 has 12 amino acids.

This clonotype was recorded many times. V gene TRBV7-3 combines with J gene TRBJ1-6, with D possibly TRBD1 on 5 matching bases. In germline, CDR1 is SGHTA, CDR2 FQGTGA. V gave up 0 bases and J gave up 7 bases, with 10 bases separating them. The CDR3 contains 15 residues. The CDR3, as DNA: TGTGCCAGCAGCTTAACGGGGGGGGGAAATTCACCCCTCCACTTT. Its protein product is CASSLTGGGNSPLHF.

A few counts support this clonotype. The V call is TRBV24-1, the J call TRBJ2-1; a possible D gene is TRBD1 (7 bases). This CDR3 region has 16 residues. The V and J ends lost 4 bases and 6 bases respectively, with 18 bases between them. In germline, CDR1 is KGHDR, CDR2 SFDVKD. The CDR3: CATSDPGTEGGNEQFF. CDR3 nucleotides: TGTGCCACCAGTGACCCCGGGACAGAGGGAGGCAATGAGCAGTTCTTC.

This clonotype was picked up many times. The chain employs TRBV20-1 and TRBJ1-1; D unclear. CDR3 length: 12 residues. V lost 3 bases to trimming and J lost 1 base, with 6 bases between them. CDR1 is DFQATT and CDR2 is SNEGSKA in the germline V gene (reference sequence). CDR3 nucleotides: TGCAGTGCTAGTAGGCAGAACACTGAAGCTTTCTTT. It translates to CSASRQNTEAFF.

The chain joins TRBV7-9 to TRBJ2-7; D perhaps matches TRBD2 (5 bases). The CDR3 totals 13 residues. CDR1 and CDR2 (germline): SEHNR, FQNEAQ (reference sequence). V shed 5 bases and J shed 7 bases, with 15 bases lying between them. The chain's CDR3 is CASSTITSGEQYF. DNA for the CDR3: TGTGCCAGCAGCACCATCACCTCGGGAGAGCAGTACTTC.

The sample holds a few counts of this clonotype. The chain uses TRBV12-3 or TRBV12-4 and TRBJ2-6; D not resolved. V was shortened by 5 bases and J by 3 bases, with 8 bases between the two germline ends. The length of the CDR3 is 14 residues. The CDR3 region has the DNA TGTGCCAGCAGTGGTGGGAATGGGGCCAACGTCCTGACTTTC. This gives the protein CASSGGNGANVLTF.

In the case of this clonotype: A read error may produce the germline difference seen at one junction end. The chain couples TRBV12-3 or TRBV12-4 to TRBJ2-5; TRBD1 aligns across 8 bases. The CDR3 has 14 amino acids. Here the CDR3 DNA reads TGTGCCAGCAGTCTCTCGACAGGGGCAGAGCCCCAGTACTTC. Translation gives CASSLSTGAEPQYF.

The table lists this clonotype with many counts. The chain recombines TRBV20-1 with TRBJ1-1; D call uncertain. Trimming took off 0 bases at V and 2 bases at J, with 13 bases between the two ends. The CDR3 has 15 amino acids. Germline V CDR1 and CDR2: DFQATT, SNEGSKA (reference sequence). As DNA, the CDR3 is TGCAGTGCTAGAGATCTGGGGTCGGTTAACACTGAAGCTTTCTTT. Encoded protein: CSARDLGSVNTEAFF.

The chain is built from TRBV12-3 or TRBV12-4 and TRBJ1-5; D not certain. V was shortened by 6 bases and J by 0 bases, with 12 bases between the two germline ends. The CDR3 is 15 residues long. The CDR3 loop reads CASRSGPFSNQPQHF. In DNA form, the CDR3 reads TGTGCCAGCAGGAGCGGTCCTTTTAGCAATCAGCCCCAGCATTTT.

The CDR3 protein is CATSRRGNTDTQYF. CDR3 DNA: TGTGCCACTTCTCGCAGGGGAAACACAGATACGCAGTATTTT. The chain couples TRBV24-1 to TRBJ2-3; possible D gene TRBD1, 6 bases. The CDR3 is made up of 14 amino acids. Germline V gene lookup returns CDR1 KGHDR and CDR2 SFDVKD. Trimming stripped 10 bases from V and 2 bases from J, with 15 bases between.

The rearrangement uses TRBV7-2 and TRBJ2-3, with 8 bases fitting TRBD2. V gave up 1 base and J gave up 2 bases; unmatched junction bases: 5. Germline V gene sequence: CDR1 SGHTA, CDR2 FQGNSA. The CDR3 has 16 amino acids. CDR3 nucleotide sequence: TGTGCCAGCAGCTTAGGGCGGGGGGTAAACACAGATACGCAGTATTTT. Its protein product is CASSLGRGVNTDTQYF.

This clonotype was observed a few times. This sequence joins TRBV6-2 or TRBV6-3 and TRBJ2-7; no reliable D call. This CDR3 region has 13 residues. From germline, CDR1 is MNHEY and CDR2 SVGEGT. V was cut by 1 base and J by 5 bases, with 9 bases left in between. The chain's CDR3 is CASSYLGADEQYV. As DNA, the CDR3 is TGTGCCAGCAGTTACTTGGGTGCCGACGAGCAGTACGTC.

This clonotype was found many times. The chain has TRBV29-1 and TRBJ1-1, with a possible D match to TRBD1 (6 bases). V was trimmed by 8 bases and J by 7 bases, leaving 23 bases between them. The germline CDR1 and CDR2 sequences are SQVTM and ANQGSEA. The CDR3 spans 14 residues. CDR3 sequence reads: CSSTRQATLSEAFF. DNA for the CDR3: TGCAGCTCCACTCGACAGGCGACCCTGAGTGAAGCTTTCTTT.

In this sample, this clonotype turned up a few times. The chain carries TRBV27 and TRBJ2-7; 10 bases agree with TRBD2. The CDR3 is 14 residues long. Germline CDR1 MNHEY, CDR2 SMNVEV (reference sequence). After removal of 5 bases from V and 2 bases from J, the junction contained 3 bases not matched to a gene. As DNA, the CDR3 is TGTGCCAGCAGTCCCGGGACTAGCGCCTACGAGCAGTACTTC. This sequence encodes CASSPGTSAYEQYF.

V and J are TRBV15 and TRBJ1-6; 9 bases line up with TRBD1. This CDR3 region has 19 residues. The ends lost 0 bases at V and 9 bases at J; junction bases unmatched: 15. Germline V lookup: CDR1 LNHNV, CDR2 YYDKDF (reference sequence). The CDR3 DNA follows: TGTGCCACCAGCAGAGATTTGGTGGGCCGGGGGACAGGGAGTTCACCCCTCCACTTT. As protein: CATSRDLVGRGTGSSPLHF.

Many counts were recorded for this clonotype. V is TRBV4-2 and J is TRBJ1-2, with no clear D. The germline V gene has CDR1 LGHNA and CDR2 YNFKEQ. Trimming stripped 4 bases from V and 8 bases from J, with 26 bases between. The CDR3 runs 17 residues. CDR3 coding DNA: TGTGCCAGCAGCCCCCAAACCATACCGGACCAACGGAAGGGCTACACCTTC. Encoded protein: CASSPQTIPDQRKGYTF.

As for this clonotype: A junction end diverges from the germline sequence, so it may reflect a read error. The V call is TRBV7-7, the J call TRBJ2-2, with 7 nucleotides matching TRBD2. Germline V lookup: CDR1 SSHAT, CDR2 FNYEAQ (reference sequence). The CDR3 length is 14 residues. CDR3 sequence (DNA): TGTGCCAGCAGCTTAGTGGGGGGGAACGGGGAGCCGTTTTTT. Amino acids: CASSLVGGNGEPFF.

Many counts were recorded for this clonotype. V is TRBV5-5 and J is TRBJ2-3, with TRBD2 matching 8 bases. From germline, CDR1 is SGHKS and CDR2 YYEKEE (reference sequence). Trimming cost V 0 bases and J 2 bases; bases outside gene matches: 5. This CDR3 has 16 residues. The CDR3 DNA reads TGTGCCAGCAGCTTGGGAGGGCGGGGGGTCACAGATACGCAGTATTTT. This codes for CASSLGGRGVTDTQYF.

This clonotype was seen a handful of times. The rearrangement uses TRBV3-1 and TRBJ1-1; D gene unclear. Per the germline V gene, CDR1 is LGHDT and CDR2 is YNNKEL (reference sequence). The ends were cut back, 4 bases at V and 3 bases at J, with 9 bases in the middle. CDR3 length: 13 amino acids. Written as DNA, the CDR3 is TGTGCCAGCAGCCGAGCAAAGGACACTGAAGCTTTCTTT. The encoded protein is CASSRAKDTEAFF.

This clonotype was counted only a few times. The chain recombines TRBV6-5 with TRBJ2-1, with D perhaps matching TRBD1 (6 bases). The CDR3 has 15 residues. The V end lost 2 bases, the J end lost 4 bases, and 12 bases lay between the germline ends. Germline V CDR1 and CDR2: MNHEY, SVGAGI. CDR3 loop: CASSYTVGQYNEQFF. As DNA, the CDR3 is TGTGCCAGCAGTTACACTGTTGGACAGTACAATGAGCAGTTCTTC.

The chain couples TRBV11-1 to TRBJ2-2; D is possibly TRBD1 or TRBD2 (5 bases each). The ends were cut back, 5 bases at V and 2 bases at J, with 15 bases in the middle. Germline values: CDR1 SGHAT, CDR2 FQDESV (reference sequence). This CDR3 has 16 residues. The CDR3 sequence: CASSRLGTVNTGELFF. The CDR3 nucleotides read TGTGCCAGCAGCCGCCTTGGGACGGTAAACACCGGGGAGCTGTTTTTT.

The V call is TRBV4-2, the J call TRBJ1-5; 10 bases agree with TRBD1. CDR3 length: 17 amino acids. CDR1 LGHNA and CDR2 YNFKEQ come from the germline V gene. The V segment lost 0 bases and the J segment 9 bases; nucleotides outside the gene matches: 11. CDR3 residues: CASSQDRGRTGGSPQHF. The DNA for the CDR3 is TGTGCCAGCAGCCAAGATCGTGGAAGGACAGGGGGATCGCCCCAGCATTTT.

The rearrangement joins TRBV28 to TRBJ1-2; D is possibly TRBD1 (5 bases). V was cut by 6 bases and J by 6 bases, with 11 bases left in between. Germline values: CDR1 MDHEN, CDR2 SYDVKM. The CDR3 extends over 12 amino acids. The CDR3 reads CASRAMGDGYTF. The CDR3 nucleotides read TGTGCCAGCAGAGCGATGGGGGATGGCTACACCTTC.